This TCR beta chain was documented in a study of cytomegalovirus exposure and HLA in healthy donors. General observations from the study: Presence/absence results assume similar sequencing depth per donor, which may not hold.

The CDR3 is made up of 15 amino acids. The V end lost 7 bases, the J end lost 0 bases, and 10 bases lay between the germline ends. Germline values: CDR1 MNHNY, CDR2 SVGAGI (reference sequence). Regarding this clone: Its specificity is unknown.

PCR employed 60 Vbeta and 13 Jbeta primers. Profiled with immunoSEQ multiplex PCR; TCRdb holds only in-frame clones, not every one. This sample contains approximately 120,000 clones. The TCR was taken from a woman aged 55-69 years in good health and CMV-seronegative. This chain links TRBV6-6 with TRBJ2-6; D gene unclear. The sequenced material came from PBMCs. CDR3 protein: CASTGSYSGANVLTF. The CDR3 DNA reads as TGTGCCAGCACGGGTAGTTACTCTGGGGCCAACGTCCTGACTTTC.